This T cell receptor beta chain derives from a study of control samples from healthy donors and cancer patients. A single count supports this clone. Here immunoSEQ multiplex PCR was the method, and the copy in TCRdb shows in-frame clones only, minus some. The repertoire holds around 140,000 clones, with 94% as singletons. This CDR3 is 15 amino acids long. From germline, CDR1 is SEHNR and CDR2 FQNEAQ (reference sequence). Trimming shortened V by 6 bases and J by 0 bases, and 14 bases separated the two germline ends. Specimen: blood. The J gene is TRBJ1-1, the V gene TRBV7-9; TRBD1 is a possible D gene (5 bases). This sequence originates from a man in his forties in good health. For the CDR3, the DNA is TGTGCCAGCAGTCGGGGGTGGGTGATGAACACTGAAGCTTTCTTT. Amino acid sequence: CASSRGWVMNTEAFF.